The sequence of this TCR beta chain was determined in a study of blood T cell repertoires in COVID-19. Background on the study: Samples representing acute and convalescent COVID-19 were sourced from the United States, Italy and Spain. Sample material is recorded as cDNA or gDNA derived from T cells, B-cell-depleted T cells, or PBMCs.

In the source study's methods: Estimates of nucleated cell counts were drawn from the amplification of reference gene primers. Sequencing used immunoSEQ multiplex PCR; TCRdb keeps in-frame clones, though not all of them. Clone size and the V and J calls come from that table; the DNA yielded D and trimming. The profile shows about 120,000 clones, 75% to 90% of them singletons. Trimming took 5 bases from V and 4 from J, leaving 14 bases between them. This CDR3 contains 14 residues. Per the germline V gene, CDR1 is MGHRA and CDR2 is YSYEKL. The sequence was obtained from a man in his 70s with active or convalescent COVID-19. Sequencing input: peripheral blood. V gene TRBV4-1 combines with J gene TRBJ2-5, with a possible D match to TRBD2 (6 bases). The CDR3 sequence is CASSKGAGRETQYF. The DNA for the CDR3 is TGCGCCAGCAGCAAAGGGGCGGGACGAGAGACCCAGTACTTC.